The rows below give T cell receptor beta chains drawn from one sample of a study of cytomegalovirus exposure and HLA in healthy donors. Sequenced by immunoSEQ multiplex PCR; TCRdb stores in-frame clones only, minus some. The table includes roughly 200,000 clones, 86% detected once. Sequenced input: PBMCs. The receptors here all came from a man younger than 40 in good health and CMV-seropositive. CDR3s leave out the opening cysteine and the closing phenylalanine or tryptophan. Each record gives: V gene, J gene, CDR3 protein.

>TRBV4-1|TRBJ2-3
ASSQGADTQY
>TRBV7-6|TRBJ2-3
ASSSGETTDTQY
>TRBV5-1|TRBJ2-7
ASSLGVSSPYEQY
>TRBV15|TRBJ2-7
ATSREGGQDEQY
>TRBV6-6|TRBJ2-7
ASGDGLRYEQY
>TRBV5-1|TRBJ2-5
ASSLGLAGGHQY
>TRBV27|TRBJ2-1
ASSPSGGGLGQF
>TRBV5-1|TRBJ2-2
ASSLRGQAGELF
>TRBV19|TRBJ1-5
ASSIAGGSSNQPQH
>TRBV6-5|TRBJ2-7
ASRPGRDLTYEQY
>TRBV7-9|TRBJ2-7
ASSRTGDSYEQY
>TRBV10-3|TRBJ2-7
AISEQAKGSSYEQY
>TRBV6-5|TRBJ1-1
ASSYSSRANTEAF
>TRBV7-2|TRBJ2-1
ASSLGTAYNEQF
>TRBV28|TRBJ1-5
ASSPQYGGNQPQH
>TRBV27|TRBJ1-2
ASSFGLNYGYT
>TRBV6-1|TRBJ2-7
ASSGSFGMAVYEQY
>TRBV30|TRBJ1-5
AWSPHLGSQH
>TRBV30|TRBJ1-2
ALDRLGGYT
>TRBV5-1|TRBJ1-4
ASSALPGQGAPNEKLF
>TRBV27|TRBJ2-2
ASSSGLAGGLELF
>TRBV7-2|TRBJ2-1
ASSFSGGTYNEQF
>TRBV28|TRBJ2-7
ASSSTPGALVAYEQY
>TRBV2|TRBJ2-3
ASSESPTSGATDTQY
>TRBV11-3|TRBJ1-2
ASGDGTVAANYGYT
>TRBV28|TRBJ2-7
AGAGPSGRQGEQY
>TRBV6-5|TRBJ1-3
ASSDISGNTIY
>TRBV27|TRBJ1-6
ASSFWAGYNSPLH
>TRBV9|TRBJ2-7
ASSVARESEQY
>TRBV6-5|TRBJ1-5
ASSYWQAINQPQH
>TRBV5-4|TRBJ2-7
ASSQGLAASYEQY
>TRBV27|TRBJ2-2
ASSLLTESYPGELF
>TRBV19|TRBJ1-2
ASSIPQQPGYT
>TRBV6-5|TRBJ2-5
ASLRGTAQETQY
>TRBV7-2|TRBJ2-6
ASTQEGSGANVLT
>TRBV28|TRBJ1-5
ASSSIMWSRGTSNQPQH
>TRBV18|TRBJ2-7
ASSPGQGPYEQY
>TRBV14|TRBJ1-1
ASSHGQGARTEAF
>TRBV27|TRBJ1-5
ATSLRGGDQPQH
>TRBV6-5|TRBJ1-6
ASSYALPNSPLH
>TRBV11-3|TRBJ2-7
ASSSWTGVYEQY
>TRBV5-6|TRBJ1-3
ASSRTDSGNTIY
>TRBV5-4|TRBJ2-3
ASSLGLAGGTDTQY
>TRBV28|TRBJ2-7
ASRPGGDYEQY
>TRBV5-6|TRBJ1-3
ASSLRGSGNTIY
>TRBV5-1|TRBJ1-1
ASRWSGGQDKAF
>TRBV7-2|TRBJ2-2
ASSLALRGLELF
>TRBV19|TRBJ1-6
ASSIQASSYNSPLH
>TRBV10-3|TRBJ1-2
AISEGTTNYGYT
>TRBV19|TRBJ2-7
ASSITGQGTYEQY